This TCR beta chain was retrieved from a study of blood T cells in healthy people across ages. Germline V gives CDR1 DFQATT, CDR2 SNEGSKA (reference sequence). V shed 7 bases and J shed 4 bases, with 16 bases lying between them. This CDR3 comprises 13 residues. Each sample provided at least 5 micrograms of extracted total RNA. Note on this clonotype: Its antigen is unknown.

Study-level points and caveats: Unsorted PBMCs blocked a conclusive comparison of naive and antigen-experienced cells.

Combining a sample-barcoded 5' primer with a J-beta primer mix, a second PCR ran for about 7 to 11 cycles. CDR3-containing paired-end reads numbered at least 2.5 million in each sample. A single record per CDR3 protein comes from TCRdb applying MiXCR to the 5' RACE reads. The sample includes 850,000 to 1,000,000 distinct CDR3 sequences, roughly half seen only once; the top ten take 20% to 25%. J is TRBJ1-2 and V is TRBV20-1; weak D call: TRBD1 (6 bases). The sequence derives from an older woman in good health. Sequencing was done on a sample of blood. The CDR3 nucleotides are TGCAGTGTCCCGGACAGTAACTTCTATGGCTACACCTTC. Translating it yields CSVPDSNFYGYTF.